The sequence of this T cell receptor (beta chain) was determined in a study of blood T cell repertoires in COVID-19. Overall study context: T cells, B-cell-depleted T cells, or PBMCs supplied cDNA or gDNA.

The CDR3 spans 15 residues. Looked up from germline, CDR1 is SGHTA and CDR2 is FQGTGA. V shed 2 bases, J shed 5 bases, and the junction held 9 bases outside the gene matches. This table comes from immunoSEQ multiplex PCR, and its TCRdb copy is limited to in-frame clones, with some not included. Here the sample spans some 170,000 clones, less than 90% being singletons. The TCR comes from a human donor with acute COVID-19. The donor label of this sample is uncertain. The source material was PBMCs or T cells enriched from blood (not recorded which). This rearrangement joins TRBV7-3 to TRBJ2-7; 7 bases line up with TRBD1. The CDR3: CASSLQGTVRNEQYF. CDR3 bases: TGTGCCAGCAGCTTACAGGGGACAGTCAGGAACGAGCAGTACTTC. The full variable domain, in which reference TRBV7-3 and TRBJ2-7 provide the parts outside the CDR3, is GAGVSQTPSNKVTEKGKYVELRCDPISGHTALYWYRQSLGQGPEFLIYFQGTGAADDSGLPNDRFFAVRPEGSVSTLKIQRTERGDSAVYLCASSLQGTVRNEQYFGPGTRLTVT.